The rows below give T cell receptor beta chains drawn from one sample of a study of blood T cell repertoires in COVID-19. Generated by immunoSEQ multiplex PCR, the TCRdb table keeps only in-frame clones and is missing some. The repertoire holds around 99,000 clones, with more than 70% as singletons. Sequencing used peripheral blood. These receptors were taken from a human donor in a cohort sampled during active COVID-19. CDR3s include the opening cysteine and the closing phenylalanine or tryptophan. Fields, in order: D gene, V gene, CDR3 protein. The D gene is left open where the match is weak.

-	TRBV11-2	CASSPFGQNTDTQYF
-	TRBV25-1	CASSESPGVEKLFF
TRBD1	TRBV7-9	CASSKRDRGGDTEAFF
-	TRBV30	CAWSVRYSRSSGNTIYF
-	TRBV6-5	CASSQQGRNTEAFF
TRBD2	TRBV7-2	CASSPGTSGAQGEQFF
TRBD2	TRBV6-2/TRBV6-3	CASSYGLAGGKREQFF
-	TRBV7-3	CASSLFQGSRNEQFF
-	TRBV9	CASSVAPGEIGSPLHF
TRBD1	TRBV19	CASSSVARGLGYGYTF
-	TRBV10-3	CAIKSADSQETQYF
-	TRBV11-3	CASSRSSYNEQFF
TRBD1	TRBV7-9	CASSPEAGQGASPSTQYF
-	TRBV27	CASSLTVTGANVLTF
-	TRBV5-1	CASSSAGLPEETQYF
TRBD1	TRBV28	CASTRDRGRRGYTF
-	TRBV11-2	CASSFSRGSDTQYF
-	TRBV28	CASSFASANTGELFF
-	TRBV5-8	CASRRASGSIQNEQFF
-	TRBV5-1	CASSLGQYRTDTQYF
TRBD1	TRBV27	CASREGQGYPDTQYF
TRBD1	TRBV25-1	CASSLPGTGNNEKLFF
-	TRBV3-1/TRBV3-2	CASSRGQDNSPLHF
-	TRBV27	CASSSSGYGYTF
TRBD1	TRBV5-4	CASSRDRAHTEAFF
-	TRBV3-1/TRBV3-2	CASSLPSSRMDTQYF
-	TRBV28	CASSLVSAGDVAYGYTF
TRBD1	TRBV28	CASRSGGGTEAFF
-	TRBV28	CASSDSLTGDNEQFF
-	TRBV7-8	CASSLEENSNQPQHF
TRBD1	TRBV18	CASSPRQGREVEAFF
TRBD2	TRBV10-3	CAISGTSGRAEQFF
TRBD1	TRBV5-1	CASSLPGQGNTGELFF
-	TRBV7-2	CASSLRVAGILGNEQFF
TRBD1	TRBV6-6	CASSPQDRLTEAFF
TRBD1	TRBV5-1	CASSSRQGGGNTIYF
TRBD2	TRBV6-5	CATSRDYYEQYF
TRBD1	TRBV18	CASSPGTAVNEKLFF
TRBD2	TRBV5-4	CASSSTSGRWYEQYF
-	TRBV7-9	CASSLQGLSEAFF
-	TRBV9	CASSVRQGNTGELFF